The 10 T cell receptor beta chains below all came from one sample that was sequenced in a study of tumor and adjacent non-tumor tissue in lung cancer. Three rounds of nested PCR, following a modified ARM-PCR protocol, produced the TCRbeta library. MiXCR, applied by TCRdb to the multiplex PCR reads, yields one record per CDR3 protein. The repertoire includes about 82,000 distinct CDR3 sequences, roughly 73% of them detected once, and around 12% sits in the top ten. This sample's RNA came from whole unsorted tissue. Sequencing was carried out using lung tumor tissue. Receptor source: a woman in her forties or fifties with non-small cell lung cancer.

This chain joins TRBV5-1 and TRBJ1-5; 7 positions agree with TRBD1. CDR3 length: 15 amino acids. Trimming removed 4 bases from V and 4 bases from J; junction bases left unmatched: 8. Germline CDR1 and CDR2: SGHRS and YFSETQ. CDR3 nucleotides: TGCGCCAGCAGCACGGGACAGTGCGGTAATCAGCCCCAGCATTTT. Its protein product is CASSTGQCGNQPQHF.

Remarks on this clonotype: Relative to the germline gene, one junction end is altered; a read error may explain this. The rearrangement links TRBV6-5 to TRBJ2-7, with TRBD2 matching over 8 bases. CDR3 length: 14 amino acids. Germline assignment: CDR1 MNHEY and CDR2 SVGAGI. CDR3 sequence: CPSSYSRGVHEQYF. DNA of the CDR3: TGTCCCAGCAGTTACTCGCGGGGGGTACACGAGCAATACTTC.

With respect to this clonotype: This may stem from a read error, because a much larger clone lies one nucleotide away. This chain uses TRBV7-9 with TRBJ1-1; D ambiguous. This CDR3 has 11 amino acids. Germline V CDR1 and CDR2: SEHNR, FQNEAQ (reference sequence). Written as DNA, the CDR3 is TGTGACAGCAGCATCAACACTGAAGCTTTCTTT. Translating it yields CDSSINTEAFF. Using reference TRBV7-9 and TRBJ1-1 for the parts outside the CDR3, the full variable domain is DTGVSQNPRHKITKRGQNVTFRCDPISEHNRLYWYRQTLGQGPEFLTYFQNEAQLEKSRLLSDRFSAERPKGSFSTLEIQRTEQGDSAMYLCDSSINTEAFFGQGTRLTVV.

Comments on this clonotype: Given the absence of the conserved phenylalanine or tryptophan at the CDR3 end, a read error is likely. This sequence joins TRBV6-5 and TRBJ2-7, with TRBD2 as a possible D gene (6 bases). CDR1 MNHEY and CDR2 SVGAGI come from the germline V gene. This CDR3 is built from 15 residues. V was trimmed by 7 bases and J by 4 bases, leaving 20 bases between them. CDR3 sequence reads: CASTPSRGRGYEQYI. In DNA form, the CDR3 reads TGTGCCAGCACCCCCAGTCGGGGACGGGGGTACGAGCAGTACATC.

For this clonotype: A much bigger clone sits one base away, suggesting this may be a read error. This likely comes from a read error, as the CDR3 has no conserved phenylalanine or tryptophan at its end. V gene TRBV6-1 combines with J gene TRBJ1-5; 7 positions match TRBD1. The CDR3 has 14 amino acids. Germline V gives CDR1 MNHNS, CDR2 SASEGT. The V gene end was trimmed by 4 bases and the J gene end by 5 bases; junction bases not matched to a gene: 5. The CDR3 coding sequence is TGTGCCAGCAGTGCGGGGACAGAAGATCAGCCCCAGCATTTA. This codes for CASSAGTEDQPQHL.

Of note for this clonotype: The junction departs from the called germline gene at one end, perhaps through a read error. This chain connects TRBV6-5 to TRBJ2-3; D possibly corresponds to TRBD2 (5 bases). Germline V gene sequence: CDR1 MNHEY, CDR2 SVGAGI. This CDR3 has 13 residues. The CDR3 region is CTSSGSLTDTQYF. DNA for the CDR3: TGTACCAGCAGCGGCAGCCTCACAGATACGCAGTATTTT.

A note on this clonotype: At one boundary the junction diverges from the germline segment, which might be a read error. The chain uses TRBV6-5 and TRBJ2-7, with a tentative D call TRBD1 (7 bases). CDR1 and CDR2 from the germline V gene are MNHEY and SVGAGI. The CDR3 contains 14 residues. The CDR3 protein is CASTRGRMSYEQYF. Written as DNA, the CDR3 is TGTGCCAGCACCAGGGGGAGGATGTCCTACGAGCAATACTTC.

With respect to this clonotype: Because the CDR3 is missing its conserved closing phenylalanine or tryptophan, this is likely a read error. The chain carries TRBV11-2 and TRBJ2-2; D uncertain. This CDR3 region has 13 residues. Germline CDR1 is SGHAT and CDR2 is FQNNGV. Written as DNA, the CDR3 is TGCGTCAGCAGCTTCGAGAACACCGGGGAGCTGTTTTCT. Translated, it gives CVSSFENTGELFS.

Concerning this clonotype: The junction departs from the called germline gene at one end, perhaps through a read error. The CDR3 region has the DNA TGCGCCAGCACCGAGACCTTAAACACCAGGGAGCTGTCTTTT. As protein: CASTETLNTRELSF. The chain uses TRBV10-1 and TRBJ2-2, with D tentatively TRBD1 or TRBD2 (5 bases each). The CDR3 has 14 residues. Germline CDR1 WNHNN, CDR2 SYGVQD (reference sequence).

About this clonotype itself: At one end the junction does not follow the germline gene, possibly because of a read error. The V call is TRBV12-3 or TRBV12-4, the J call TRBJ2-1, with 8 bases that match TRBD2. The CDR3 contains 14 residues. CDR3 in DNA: TGTGGTAGCGGGGCGACGAAGGACTACAATGGGCAGTTCTTC. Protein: CGSGATKDYNGQFF.